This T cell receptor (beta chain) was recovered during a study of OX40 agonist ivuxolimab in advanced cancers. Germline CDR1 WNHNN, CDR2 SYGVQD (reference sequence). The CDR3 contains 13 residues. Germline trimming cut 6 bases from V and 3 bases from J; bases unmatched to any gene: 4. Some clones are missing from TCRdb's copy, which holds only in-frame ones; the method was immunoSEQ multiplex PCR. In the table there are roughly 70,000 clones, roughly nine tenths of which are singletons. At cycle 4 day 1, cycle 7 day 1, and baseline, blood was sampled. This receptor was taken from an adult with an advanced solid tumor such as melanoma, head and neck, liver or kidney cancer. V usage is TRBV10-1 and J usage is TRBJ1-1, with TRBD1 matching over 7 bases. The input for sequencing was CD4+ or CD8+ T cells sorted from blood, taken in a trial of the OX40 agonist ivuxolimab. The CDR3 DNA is TGCGCCAGCAGCTTGGGACAGCACACTGAAGCTTTCTTT. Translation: CASSLGQHTEAFF.